This T cell receptor (beta chain) is drawn from a study of post-analysis software for immune sequencing data. Study-level background: Included among the disease courses, which were recorded for the cohort, were relapsing-remitting, secondary progressive and progressive-relapsing multiple sclerosis. Study observations and caveats: Controls significantly exceeded multiple sclerosis patients in normalized Chao1 diversity.

About this clonotype itself: Its target is not known.

Prepared TCR beta cDNA libraries contained unique molecular identifiers. Around 500,000 cDNA molecules were recovered from an input of about 1 to 10 million T cells. TCRdb reanalysed the PCR reads using MiXCR and keeps one entry per CDR3 protein. The sample holds over 250,000 distinct CDR3 sequences, 30% to 45% seen once. The receptor was isolated from a girl under 18 with multiple sclerosis. The sequenced sample was blood.

The CDR3 DNA reads as TGTGCCAGCAGCGTACCGGGACAGGGTGCTGAAAAACTGTTTTTT. This sequence encodes CASSVPGQGAEKLFF. The chain couples TRBV3-1 to TRBJ1-4; 9 bases line up with TRBD1. This CDR3 spans 15 amino acids. After removal of 5 bases from V and 7 bases from J, the junction contained 8 bases not matched to a gene. Germline loops: CDR1 LGHDT, CDR2 YNNKEL (reference sequence).